This TCR beta chain was documented in a study of cytomegalovirus exposure and HLA in healthy donors. PCR involved 60 Vbeta and 13 Jbeta primers. The method was immunoSEQ multiplex PCR; TCRdb's version includes in-frame clones alone and lacks a portion of them. Of 110,000 to 150,000 clones listed, 65% to 75% are singletons. This CDR3 spans 17 amino acids. V was cut by 4 bases and J by 4 bases, with 22 bases left in between. The germline V gene has CDR1 LNHDA and CDR2 SQIVND (reference sequence). The chain employs TRBV19 and TRBJ1-2, with a possible D match to TRBD1 (6 bases). This TCR came from a man between 60 and 75 years old in good health and CMV-seronegative. The sequencing input was PBMCs. The DNA of the CDR3 is TGTGCCAGTAGTACACGGACAGAACACCTCGCGGGCTATGGCTACACCTTC. It is translated as CASSTRTEHLAGYGYTF.